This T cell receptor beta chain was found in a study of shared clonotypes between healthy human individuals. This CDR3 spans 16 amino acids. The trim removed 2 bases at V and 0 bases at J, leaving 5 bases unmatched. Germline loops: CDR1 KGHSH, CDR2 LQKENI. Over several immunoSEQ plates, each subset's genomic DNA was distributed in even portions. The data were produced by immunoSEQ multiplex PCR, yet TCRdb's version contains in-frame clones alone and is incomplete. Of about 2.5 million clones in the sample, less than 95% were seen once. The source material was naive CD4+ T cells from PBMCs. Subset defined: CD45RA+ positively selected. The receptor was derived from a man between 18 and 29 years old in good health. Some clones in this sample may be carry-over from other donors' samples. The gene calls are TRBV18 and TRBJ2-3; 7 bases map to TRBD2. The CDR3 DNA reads TGTGCCAGCTCACCAGTCAGCGGGGCCAGCACAGATACGCAGTATTTT. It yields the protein CASSPVSGASTDTQYF.